The 20 T cell receptor beta chains below all came from one sample that was sequenced in a study of shared clonotypes between healthy human individuals. CD45RO-negative CD8 cells positively selected for CCR7 made up the naive population, which excluded terminally differentiated effector memory CD45RA+ cells. Measured with immunoSEQ multiplex PCR; TCRdb has only the in-frame clones, and not every one. The table records roughly 2,000,000 clones, roughly 95% of them present only once. The sequencing input was naive CD8+ T cells sorted from blood. The receptor source for this set is a man aged 18 to 35 in good health.

The J gene is TRBJ1-5, the V gene TRBV10-3; the D is unclear. This CDR3 region has 15 residues. Germline assignment: CDR1 ENHRY and CDR2 SYGVKD. The V end was cut by 3 bases, the J end by 4 bases, with 13 bases between. The CDR3 spells CAISDGDWENQPQHF. The CDR3 nucleotides read TGTGCCATCAGTGATGGGGATTGGGAGAATCAGCCCCAGCATTTT.

The chain joins TRBV7-9 to TRBJ2-1; a weak D match, TRBD1 (5 bases). The germline V and J ends were trimmed by 1 base and 5 bases, with 12 bases remaining between them. The CDR3 runs to 15 residues. Germline lookup yields CDR1 SEHNR and CDR2 FQNEAQ (reference sequence). The CDR3 sequence is CASSLVVGPNNEQFF. The CDR3 nucleotides are TGTGCCAGCAGCTTAGTGGTGGGGCCTAACAATGAGCAGTTCTTC.

J is TRBJ2-1 and V is TRBV27; D not resolved. Looked up from germline, CDR1 is MNHEY and CDR2 is SMNVEV (reference sequence). V was shortened by 4 bases and J by 0 bases, with 10 bases between the two germline ends. The CDR3 spans 15 residues. CDR3 in amino acids: CASSSAPSSYNEQFF. In DNA form, the CDR3 reads TGTGCCAGCAGTTCCGCCCCAAGCTCCTACAATGAGCAGTTCTTC.

The chain recombines TRBV11-2 with TRBJ1-1; 9 bases align to TRBD1. The V gene's germline CDR1 is SGHAT and CDR2 FQNNGV. CDR3 size: 15 residues. The V and J ends lost 6 bases and 0 bases, in that order; junction bases with no gene match: 5. The CDR3 sequence: CASSQGQGMNTEAFF. The DNA of the CDR3 is TGTGCCAGCAGTCAAGGACAGGGGATGAACACTGAAGCTTTCTTT.

V gene TRBV6-5 combines with J gene TRBJ1-1; D not resolved. The CDR3 covers 15 residues. The germline V gene has CDR1 MNHEY and CDR2 SVGAGI. V gave up 0 bases and J gave up 0 bases, with 8 bases separating them. Written as DNA, the CDR3 is TGTGCCAGCAGTTACTCAGAAGCCCTGAACACTGAAGCTTTCTTT. Protein sequence: CASSYSEALNTEAFF.

This chain connects TRBV7-2 to TRBJ2-7; 11 bases line up with TRBD2. This CDR3 spans 16 amino acids. Germline assignment: CDR1 SGHTA and CDR2 FQGNSA. Losses at the gene ends were 2 bases for V and 2 bases for J; bases not matched to a gene: 5. The CDR3 protein is CASSLPLAGGTYEQYF. DNA for the CDR3: TGTGCCAGCAGCTTACCCCTAGCGGGAGGAACCTACGAGCAGTACTTC. The full variable domain, with the rest looked up from reference TRBV7-2 and TRBJ2-7, is GAGVSQSPSNKVTEKGKDVELRCDPISGHTALYWYRQSLGQGLEFLIYFQGNSAPDKSGLPSDRFSAERTGGSVSTLTIQRTQQEDSAVYLCASSLPLAGGTYEQYFGPGTRLTVT.

CDR3 sequence reads: CASSHPAGTNQPQHF. In DNA, the CDR3 is TGTGCCAGCTCCCACCCAGCAGGCACCAATCAGCCCCAGCATTTT. V gene TRBV19 combines with J gene TRBJ1-5, with unresolved D. The ends were cut back, 9 bases at V and 3 bases at J, with 18 bases in the middle. The CDR3 runs 15 residues. Germline CDR1 LNHDA, CDR2 SQIVND (reference sequence).

This chain joins TRBV7-9 and TRBJ1-6, with a possible D match to TRBD1 (6 bases). This CDR3 contains 15 residues. V shed 5 bases and J shed 10 bases, with 18 bases lying between them. Germline CDR1 is SEHNR and CDR2 is FQNEAQ (reference sequence). CDR3 in DNA: TGTGCCAGCAGCGACTCTGGGGGGCAGGTATCACCCCTCCACTTT. Translated: CASSDSGGQVSPLHF.

The rearrangement links TRBV9 to TRBJ1-2; tentative D call: TRBD1 (6 bases). The germline V gene encodes CDR1 SGDLS and CDR2 YYNGEE. V lost 4 bases and J lost 4, with 20 bases in between. This CDR3 spans 16 amino acids. The CDR3 reads CASSPNGAGDIYGYTF. The CDR3 nucleotides are TGTGCCAGCAGCCCCAACGGGGCAGGGGACATCTATGGCTACACCTTC. Using reference TRBV9 and TRBJ1-2 for the parts outside the CDR3, the full variable domain is DSGVTQTPKHLITATGQRVTLRCSPRSGDLSVYWYQQSLDQGLQFLIQYYNGEERAKGNILERFSAQQFPDLHSELNLSSLELGDSALYFCASSPNGAGDIYGYTFGSGTRLTVV.

The sample holds one count of this clone. The chain carries TRBV5-5 and TRBJ2-7; D might be TRBD1 (6 bases). The CDR3 is made up of 16 amino acids. Trimming took off 3 bases at V and 3 bases at J, with 19 bases between the two ends. Germline V gene lookup returns CDR1 SGHKS and CDR2 YYEKEE (reference sequence). The DNA for the CDR3 is TGTGCCAGCAGCTGGGGGCCGCAGGGCGGAAGCTACGAGCAGTACTTC. Translated: CASSWGPQGGSYEQYF.

The J gene is TRBJ2-1, the V gene TRBV7-8, with D uncertain. CDR3 length equals 13 residues. In germline, CDR1 is SGHVS, CDR2 FQNEAQ. V was cut by 5 bases and J by 7 bases, with 12 bases left in between. The CDR3 is CASSGYILNEQFF. DNA of the CDR3: TGTGCCAGCAGCGGATATATTTTGAATGAGCAGTTCTTC.

The chain combines TRBV19 with TRBJ2-1, with 10 bases fitting TRBD2. CDR1 is LNHDA, CDR2 SQIVND, per germline (reference sequence). V shed 4 bases, J shed 9 bases, and the junction held 12 bases outside the gene matches. The CDR3 loop spans 16 amino acids. For the CDR3, the DNA is TGTGCCAGTAGTAGAGACGGGACTAGCGCCTTCGGTGAGCAGTTCTTC. Residues: CASSRDGTSAFGEQFF.

The chain uses TRBV7-2 and TRBJ1-4, with TRBD1 identical over 11 bases. CDR3 length: 16 amino acids. In germline, CDR1 is SGHTA, CDR2 FQGNSA. V lost 2 bases, J lost 8 bases, and 7 bases stayed unmatched. CDR3 protein: CASSLYPDRGREKLFF. CDR3 coding DNA: TGTGCCAGCAGCTTATACCCGGACAGGGGGCGCGAAAAACTGTTTTTT.

The CDR3 region has the DNA TGTGCCAGCAGCTTTGGACGGGAGGGCTCCTACAATGAGCAGTTCTTC. This codes for CASSFGREGSYNEQFF. This chain connects TRBV11-2 to TRBJ2-1, with 8 bases identical to TRBD2. Germline V gene data show CDR1 as SGHAT and CDR2 as FQNNGV. After removal of 3 bases from V and 0 bases from J, the junction contained 4 bases not matched to a gene. The CDR3 consists of 16 residues.

This clone appeared a single time. The CDR3 DNA follows: TGTGCCAGCACGTTTTGGGGGGTGTCAAGCTCCTACAATGAGCAGTTCTTC. It translates to CASTFWGVSSSYNEQFF. The genes are TRBV27 and TRBJ2-1; D may be TRBD2 (6 bases). V was clipped by 7 bases and J by 0 bases, with 19 bases between them. The CDR3 spans 17 residues. Germline CDR1 and CDR2: MNHEY and SMNVEV (reference sequence).

As for this clone: A much larger clonotype is one base distant, so this may be a read error. The CDR3 here is CASSLGAHEQYF. DNA of the CDR3: TGTGCCAGCAGCTTAGGGGCCCACGAGCAGTACTTC. The rearrangement joins TRBV11-2 to TRBJ2-7; no reliable D call. The CDR3 consists of 12 residues. In germline, CDR1 is SGHAT, CDR2 FQNNGV. Trimming took off 1 base at V and 5 bases at J, with 6 bases between the two ends.

The chain links TRBV6-5 to TRBJ1-1; a possible D gene is TRBD1 (5 bases). The CDR3 is made up of 15 amino acids. Germline V gives CDR1 MNHEY, CDR2 SVGAGI. Trimming took off 0 bases at V and 1 base at J, with 9 bases between the two ends. The CDR3 DNA sequence: TGTGCCAGCAGTTACTCACGGGGCTGGAACACTGAAGCTTTCTTT. Its protein product is CASSYSRGWNTEAFF.

This clone was seen once. Other DNA sequences in the same sample also yield this CDR3. The chain joins TRBV28 to TRBJ2-7, with 9 bases aligning to TRBD2. V shed 2 bases, J shed 3 bases, and the junction held 2 bases outside the gene matches. The CDR3 totals 14 residues. The germline V gene encodes CDR1 MDHEN and CDR2 SYDVKM. The CDR3 coding sequence is TGTGCCAGCAGTTTAAGCGGGGGGAGCTACGAGCAGTACTTC. This translates into CASSLSGGSYEQYF.

The chain is built from TRBV5-1 and TRBJ2-7; D possibly corresponds to TRBD1 (6 bases). V was trimmed by 3 bases and J by 1 base, leaving 11 bases between them. Germline V gene data show CDR1 as SGHRS and CDR2 as YFSETQ. The CDR3 is 14 residues long. The CDR3 DNA sequence: TGCGCCAGCAGCTCCCCAGGGGTATCCTACGAGCAGTACTTC. It specifies CASSSPGVSYEQYF.

This chain connects TRBV7-2 to TRBJ1-1; 9 positions agree with TRBD1. J gave up 5 bases and V 5 bases, and 9 bases lay outside the gene matches. Germline values: CDR1 SGHTA, CDR2 FQGNSA. This CDR3 comprises 15 residues. CDR3 residues: CASSTGTGKITEAFF. CDR3 DNA: TGTGCCAGCAGCACCGGGACAGGGAAGATTACTGAAGCTTTCTTT.